This is a list of T cell receptor beta chains from one sample in a study of molecular identifiers for immune sequencing clone quantification. Each CDR3 protein is one row after TCRdb ran MiXCR on the PCR reads. This repertoire shows some 580,000 distinct CDR3 sequences, approximately 24% found once; its top ten account for about 0.81%. The sequenced material came from naive CD8+ T cells from blood, with Jurkat cell RNA spiked in. The receptors derive from a human donor in good health. Some libraries in this study had Jurkat cell RNA spiked in. Each CDR3 is given with its conserved first and last residue. A D gene is named only where the DNA matches it firmly. A clone size is listed for some rows: how often the clone was seen (once, few, many), or a class if it is expanded.

j_gene,d_gene,abundance,v_gene,CDR3nt,CDR3aa
TRBJ2-7,.,.,TRBV7-7,TGTGCCAGCAGCTTATCGGGGAGCGACGAGCAGTACTTC,CASSLSGSDEQYF
TRBJ1-1,.,many,TRBV6-5,TGTGCCAGCAGCTTAGGGGCAGGGAGTGAAGCTTTCTTT,CASSLGAGSEAFF
TRBJ2-5,.,.,TRBV6-6,TGTGCCAGCTCGGAGGGCCTAGAGACCCAGTACTTC,CASSEGLETQYF
TRBJ2-1,TRBD2,few,TRBV29-1,TGCAGCGTTCCTGCTGGGGGGGCCTACAATGAGCAGTTCTTC,CSVPAGGAYNEQFF
TRBJ1-2,TRBD1,.,TRBV25-1,TGTGCCAGCACCGAGGGGACAGGAGCCCTAAACTATGGCTACACCTTC,CASTEGTGALNYGYTF
TRBJ2-1,.,few,TRBV12-3/TRBV12-4,TGTGCCAGCAGCCAACTAGTGTCCCCCTACAATGAGCAGTTCTTC,CASSQLVSPYNEQFF
TRBJ2-3,TRBD1,.,TRBV24-1,TGTGCCACCAGGGGGACAGATCCTAGCACAGATACGCAGTATTTT,CATRGTDPSTDTQYF
TRBJ2-7,TRBD1,.,TRBV12-3/TRBV12-4,TGTGCCAGCAGTTTGGCAACGGGACAGGGGTTCTACGAGCAGTACTTC,CASSLATGQGFYEQYF
TRBJ1-5,.,.,TRBV5-6,TGTGCCAGCAGCAAGAATGGGGGGAACTATCAGCCCCAGCATTTT,CASSKNGGNYQPQHF
TRBJ1-1,TRBD1,few,TRBV9,TGTGCCAGCAGCGGGGACAGGGGTGAAGCTTTCTTT,CASSGDRGEAFF
TRBJ1-2,.,few,TRBV30,TGTGCCTGGAGTGTCTTTGGGCTACAGGGAGACTATGGCTACACCTTC,CAWSVFGLQGDYGYTF
TRBJ1-5,.,many,TRBV7-2,TGTGCCAGCAGCCAAACCGCCGCGGGTTGGGCTCAGCCCCAGCATTTT,CASSQTAAGWAQPQHF
TRBJ1-1,TRBD1,few,TRBV28,TGTGCCAGCAGTTTAATGACAGGGGGAGGTTACACTGAAGCTTTCTTT,CASSLMTGGGYTEAFF
TRBJ2-7,TRBD2,.,TRBV28,TGTGCTAGCAACCCGGGACTAGCGGTCTCCTACGAGCAGTACTTC,CASNPGLAVSYEQYF
TRBJ2-5,.,.,TRBV4-1,TGCGCCAGCAGCCAAGAAGGAGGACGGACCCCGGGGGAGACCCAGTACTTC,CASSQEGGRTPGETQYF
TRBJ2-1,.,.,TRBV14,TGTGCCAGCAGCCAAGAACAGGGCCACTACAATGAGCAGTTCTTC,CASSQEQGHYNEQFF
TRBJ2-5,.,few,TRBV27,TGTGCCAGCAGTCCCCTGGGTATAGAAGAGACCCAGTACTTC,CASSPLGIEETQYF
TRBJ2-1,.,.,TRBV24-1,TGTGCCACCAGTGACCCTTGCTACAATGAGCAGTTCTTC,CATSDPCYNEQFF
TRBJ2-3,TRBD1,.,TRBV16,TGTGCCAGCAGCCGGGGACAGGGATTGAGAGATACGCAGTATTTT,CASSRGQGLRDTQYF
TRBJ1-1,.,many,TRBV7-9,TGTGCCAGCAGTTCCTCGGCCCGAGGCTCCCGCCCTGAAGCTTTCTTT,CASSSSARGSRPEAFF
TRBJ1-1,.,many,TRBV29-1,TGCAGCGGGGTTGCCGGTGAAGCTTTCTTT,CSGVAGEAFF
TRBJ2-7,.,few,TRBV11-2,TGTGCCAGCAGCAAACGGGGGGCCAGGGCCTACGAGCAGTACTTC,CASSKRGARAYEQYF
TRBJ2-2,TRBD2,many,TRBV4-1,TGCGCCAGCAGCCCCGGGACTAGCGGGGCCACCGGGGAGCTGTTTTTT,CASSPGTSGATGELFF
TRBJ1-6,.,few,TRBV2,TGTGCCAGCAGTGAAGGGACATTTAATTCACCCCTCCACTTT,CASSEGTFNSPLHF